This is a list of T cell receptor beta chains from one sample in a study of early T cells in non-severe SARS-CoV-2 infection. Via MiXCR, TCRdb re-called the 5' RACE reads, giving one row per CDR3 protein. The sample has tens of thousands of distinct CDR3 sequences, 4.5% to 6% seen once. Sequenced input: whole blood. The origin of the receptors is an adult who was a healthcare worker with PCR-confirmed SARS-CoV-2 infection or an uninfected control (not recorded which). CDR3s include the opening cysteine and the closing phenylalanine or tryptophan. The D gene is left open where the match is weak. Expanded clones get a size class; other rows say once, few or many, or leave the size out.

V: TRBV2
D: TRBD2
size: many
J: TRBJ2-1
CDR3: CASRRTSGLYNEQFF
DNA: TGTGCCAGCAGGAGGACTAGCGGGCTATACAATGAGCAGTTCTTC

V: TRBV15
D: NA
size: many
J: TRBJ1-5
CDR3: CATSRDRLSNQPQHF
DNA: TGTGCCACCAGCAGAGATCGCCTGAGCAATCAGCCCCAGCATTTT

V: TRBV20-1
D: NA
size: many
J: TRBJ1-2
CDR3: CSARAGRGYTF
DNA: TGCAGTGCTAGAGCGGGGCGGGGCTACACCTTC

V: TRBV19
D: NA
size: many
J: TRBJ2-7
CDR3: CASSRETSYEQYF
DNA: TGTGCCAGTAGTAGGGAGACCTCCTACGAGCAGTACTTC

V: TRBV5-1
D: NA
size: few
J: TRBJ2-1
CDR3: CASSLGSSSSYNEQFF
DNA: TGCGCCAGCAGCTTGGGGAGCAGCAGCTCCTACAATGAGCAGTTCTTC

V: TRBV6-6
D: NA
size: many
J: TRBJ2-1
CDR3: CASRSLLVGGRNEQFF
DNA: TGTGCCAGCAGATCCCTACTAGTTGGTGGGCGCAATGAGCAGTTCTTC

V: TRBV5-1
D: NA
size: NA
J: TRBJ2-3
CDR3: CASSLEAGVADTQYF
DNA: TGCGCCAGCAGCTTGGAAGCAGGGGTGGCGGATACGCAGTATTTT

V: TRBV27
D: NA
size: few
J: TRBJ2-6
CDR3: CASSLFAASSGANVLTF
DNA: TGTGCCAGCAGTTTATTTGCAGCGAGCTCTGGGGCCAACGTCCTGACTTTC

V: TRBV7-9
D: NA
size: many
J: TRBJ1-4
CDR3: CASSQGDGGRTNEKLFF
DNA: TGTGCCAGCAGCCAAGGGGACGGCGGGAGAACTAATGAAAAACTGTTTTTT

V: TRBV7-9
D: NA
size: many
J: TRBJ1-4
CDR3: CASSLGSGVRNEKLFF
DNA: TGTGCCAGCAGCTTAGGGTCCGGGGTTCGGAATGAAAAACTGTTTTTT

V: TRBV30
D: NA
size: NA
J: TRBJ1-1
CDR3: CAWSVQWAAEAFF
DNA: TGTGCCTGGAGTGTACAATGGGCGGCCGAAGCTTTCTTT

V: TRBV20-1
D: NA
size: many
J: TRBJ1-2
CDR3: CSAREGGRGGGYTF
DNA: TGCAGTGCTAGAGAAGGAGGCAGGGGTGGAGGCTACACCTTC

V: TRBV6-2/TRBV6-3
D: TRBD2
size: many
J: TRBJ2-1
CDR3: CASRPTSGPSYNEQFF
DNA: TGTGCCAGCAGACCCACTAGCGGTCCCTCCTACAATGAGCAGTTCTTC

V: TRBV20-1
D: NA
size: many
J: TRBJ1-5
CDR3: CSASKDNNQPQHF
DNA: TGCAGTGCTAGCAAAGACAACAATCAGCCCCAGCATTTT

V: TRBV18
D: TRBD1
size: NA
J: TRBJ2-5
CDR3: CASSLPGTGHETQYF
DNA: TGTGCCAGCTCACTTCCCGGGACAGGGCATGAGACCCAGTACTTC

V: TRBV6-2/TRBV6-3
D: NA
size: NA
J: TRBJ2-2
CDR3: CASSYPSNTGELFF
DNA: TGTGCCAGCAGTTACCCGTCGAACACCGGGGAGCTGTTTTTT

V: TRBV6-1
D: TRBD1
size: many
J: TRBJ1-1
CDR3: CASSPDRADTEAFF
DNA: TGTGCCAGCAGTCCCGACAGGGCGGACACTGAAGCTTTCTTT

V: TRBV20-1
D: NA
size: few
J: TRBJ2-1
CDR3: CSATAANSYNEQFF
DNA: TGCAGTGCTACGGCGGCAAACTCCTACAATGAGCAGTTCTTC

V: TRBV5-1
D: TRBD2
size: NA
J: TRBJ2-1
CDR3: CATRGDEYNEQFF
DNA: TGCGCCACCCGGGGGGACGAATACAATGAGCAGTTCTTC

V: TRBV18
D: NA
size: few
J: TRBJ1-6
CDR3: CASSPRSGYLHF
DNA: TGTGCCAGCTCACCACGATCCGGATACCTCCACTTT

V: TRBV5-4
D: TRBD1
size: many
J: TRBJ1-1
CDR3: CASSQWTGARTEAFF
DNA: TGTGCCAGCAGCCAGTGGACAGGGGCAAGGACTGAAGCTTTCTTT

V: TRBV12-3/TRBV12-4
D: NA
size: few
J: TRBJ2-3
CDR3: CASLRGASTDTQYF
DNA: TGTGCCAGCCTACGCGGGGCTAGCACAGATACGCAGTATTTT

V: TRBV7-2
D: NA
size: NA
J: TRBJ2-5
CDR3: CASSAGLQGETQYF
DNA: TGTGCCAGCAGCGCCGGACTACAAGGGGAGACCCAGTACTTC

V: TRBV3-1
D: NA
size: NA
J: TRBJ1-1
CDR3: CASSQINTEAFF
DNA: TGTGCCAGCAGCCAGATAAACACTGAAGCTTTCTTT

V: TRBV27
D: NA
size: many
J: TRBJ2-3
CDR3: CASSLKTGSDGTQYF
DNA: TGTGCCAGCAGTTTAAAAACAGGGAGTGATGGTACGCAGTATTTT

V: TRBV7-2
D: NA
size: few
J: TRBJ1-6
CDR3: CASSLSSTNSPLHF
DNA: TGTGCCAGCAGCTTATCAAGTACCAATTCACCCCTCCACTTT

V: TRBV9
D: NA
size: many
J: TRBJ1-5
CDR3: CASSDNLGNQPQHF
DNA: TGTGCCAGCAGCGATAACTTGGGCAATCAGCCCCAGCATTTT

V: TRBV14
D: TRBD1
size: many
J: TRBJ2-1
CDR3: CASSQLTGTGLNNEQFF
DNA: TGTGCCAGCAGCCAACTTACCGGGACAGGGCTCAACAATGAGCAGTTCTTC

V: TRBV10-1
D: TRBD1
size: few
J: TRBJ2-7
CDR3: CASSAGTGLAEQYF
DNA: TGCGCCAGCAGTGCCGGGACAGGGCTCGCGGAGCAGTACTTC

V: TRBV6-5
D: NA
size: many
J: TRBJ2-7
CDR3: CASSKTGSDNGEQYF
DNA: TGTGCCAGCAGTAAGACCGGGAGCGACAATGGGGAGCAGTACTTC

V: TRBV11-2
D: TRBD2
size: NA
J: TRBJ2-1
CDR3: CASSQPIAGGSNEQFF
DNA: TGTGCCAGCAGCCAGCCCATAGCGGGGGGATCCAATGAGCAGTTCTTC

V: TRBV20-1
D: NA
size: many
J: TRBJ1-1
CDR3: CSAQEGGGRTEAFF
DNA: TGCAGTGCTCAAGAGGGAGGGGGGAGAACTGAAGCTTTCTTT

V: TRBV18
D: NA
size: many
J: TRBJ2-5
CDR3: CASSPPVQETQYF
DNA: TGTGCCAGCTCACCACCAGTCCAAGAGACCCAGTACTTC

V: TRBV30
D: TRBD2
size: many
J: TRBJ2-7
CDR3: CAWSAGGLAGSEQYF
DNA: TGTGCCTGGAGTGCGGGGGGACTAGCGGGAAGCGAGCAGTACTTC

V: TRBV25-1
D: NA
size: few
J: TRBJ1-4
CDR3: CASSDRQVQEKLFF
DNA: TGTGCCAGCAGTGATCGACAGGTTCAAGAAAAACTGTTTTTT

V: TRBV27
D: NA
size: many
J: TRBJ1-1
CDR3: CASSPKSPRVTEAFF
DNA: TGTGCCAGCAGTCCGAAATCACCCCGGGTTACTGAAGCTTTCTTT

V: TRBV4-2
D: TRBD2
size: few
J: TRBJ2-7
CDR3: CASSSLAGASYEQYF
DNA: TGTGCCAGCAGCTCCCTAGCGGGGGCCTCCTACGAGCAGTACTTC

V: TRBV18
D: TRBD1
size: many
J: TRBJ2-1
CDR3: CASSPLPGQGDNEQFF
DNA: TGTGCCAGCTCACCATTACCGGGACAGGGAGACAATGAGCAGTTCTTC

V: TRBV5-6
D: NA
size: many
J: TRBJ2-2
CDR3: CASSRTTVTGELFF
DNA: TGTGCCAGCAGCCGAACGACAGTCACCGGGGAGCTGTTTTTT

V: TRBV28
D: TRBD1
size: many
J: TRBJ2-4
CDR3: CASSFDRGPIQYF
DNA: TGTGCCAGCAGTTTCGACAGGGGACCAATTCAGTACTTC

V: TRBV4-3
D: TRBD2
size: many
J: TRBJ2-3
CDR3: CASSQGGLGGDTQYF
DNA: TGCGCCAGCAGCCAAGGGGGACTAGGAGGAGATACGCAGTATTTT

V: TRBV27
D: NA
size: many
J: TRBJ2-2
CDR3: CASSIRGTNTGELFF
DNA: TGTGCCAGCAGTATCCGGGGGACGAACACCGGGGAGCTGTTTTTT

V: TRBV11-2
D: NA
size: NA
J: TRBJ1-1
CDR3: CASSLLRNTEAFF
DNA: TGTGCCAGCAGCTTATTACGGAACACTGAAGCTTTCTTT

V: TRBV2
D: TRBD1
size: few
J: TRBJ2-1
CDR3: CASSLGQGAYNEQFF
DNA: TGTGCCAGCAGTCTGGGACAGGGGGCATACAATGAGCAGTTCTTC

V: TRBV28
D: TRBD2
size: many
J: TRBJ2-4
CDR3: CASSPSGSGKNIQYF
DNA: TGTGCCAGCAGTCCTAGCGGGAGTGGCAAAAACATTCAGTACTTC

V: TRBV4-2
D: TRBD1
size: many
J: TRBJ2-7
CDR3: CASSREGGQYSYEQYF
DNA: TGTGCCAGCAGCCGAGAAGGGGGACAGTATTCCTACGAGCAGTACTTC